This TCR beta chain emerged from a study of blood T cell repertoires in COVID-19. Looking at the study overall: Both acute and convalescent COVID-19 samples were obtained from the United States, Italy and Spain.

This clone was seen only a few times. Germline V gene data show CDR1 as SGHRS and CDR2 as YFSETQ. J lost 0 bases, V lost 2 bases, and 5 bases had no gene match. The CDR3 is 16 residues long. As processed by the authors: The assay estimated nucleated cells by amplifying reference gene primers. Assay used: immunoSEQ multiplex PCR; TCRdb lists only in-frame clones, some missing. D and trimming were read from the DNA, whereas the V and J calls and clone size are those reported in that table. Of approximately 350,000 clones in the sample, around 92% are singletons; the top ten hold more than 0.95%. The chain employs TRBV5-1 and TRBJ2-1; TRBD2 matches 7 bases. The clonotype originates from a middle-aged man with acute or convalescent COVID-19. What was sequenced was peripheral blood. Written as DNA, the CDR3 is TGCGCCAGCAGCTTACTTGGCGGGAGCTCCTACAATGAGCAGTTCTTC. This sequence encodes CASSLLGGSSYNEQFF.